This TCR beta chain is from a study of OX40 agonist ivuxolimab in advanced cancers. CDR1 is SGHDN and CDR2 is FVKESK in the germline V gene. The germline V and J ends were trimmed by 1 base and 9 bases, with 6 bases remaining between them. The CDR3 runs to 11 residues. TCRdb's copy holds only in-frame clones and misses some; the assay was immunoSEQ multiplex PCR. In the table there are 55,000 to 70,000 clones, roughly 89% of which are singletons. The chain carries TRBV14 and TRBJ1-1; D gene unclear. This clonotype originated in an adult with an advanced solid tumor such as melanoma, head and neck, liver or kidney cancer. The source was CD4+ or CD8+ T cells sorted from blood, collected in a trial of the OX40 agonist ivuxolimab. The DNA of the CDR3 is TGTGCCAGCAGCCAAGGGTCAAAAGCTTTCTTT. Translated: CASSQGSKAFF.